Below, one T cell receptor (beta chain) is given with its context. This sample is drawn from a study of blood T cell repertoires in COVID-19. Using immunoSEQ multiplex PCR, the repertoire was profiled, and TCRdb retains in-frame clones only, with some absent. The data contain under 250,000 clones, roughly four fifths of them seen just once; the ten biggest clones take up under 5%. CDR1 is LGHNA and CDR2 is YSLEER in the germline V gene. This CDR3 has 19 amino acids. The ends lost 4 bases at V and 4 bases at J; junction bases unmatched: 15. The sequence came from a man aged 50-60 years with active or convalescent COVID-19. V and J are TRBV4-3 and TRBJ2-2; 10 nucleotides agree with TRBD2. Sequencing was performed on peripheral blood. CDR3 residues: CASSPFGSGGAQFTGELFF. DNA for the CDR3: TGCGCCAGCAGCCCGTTCGGAAGCGGGGGGGCTCAATTCACCGGGGAGCTGTTTTTT.